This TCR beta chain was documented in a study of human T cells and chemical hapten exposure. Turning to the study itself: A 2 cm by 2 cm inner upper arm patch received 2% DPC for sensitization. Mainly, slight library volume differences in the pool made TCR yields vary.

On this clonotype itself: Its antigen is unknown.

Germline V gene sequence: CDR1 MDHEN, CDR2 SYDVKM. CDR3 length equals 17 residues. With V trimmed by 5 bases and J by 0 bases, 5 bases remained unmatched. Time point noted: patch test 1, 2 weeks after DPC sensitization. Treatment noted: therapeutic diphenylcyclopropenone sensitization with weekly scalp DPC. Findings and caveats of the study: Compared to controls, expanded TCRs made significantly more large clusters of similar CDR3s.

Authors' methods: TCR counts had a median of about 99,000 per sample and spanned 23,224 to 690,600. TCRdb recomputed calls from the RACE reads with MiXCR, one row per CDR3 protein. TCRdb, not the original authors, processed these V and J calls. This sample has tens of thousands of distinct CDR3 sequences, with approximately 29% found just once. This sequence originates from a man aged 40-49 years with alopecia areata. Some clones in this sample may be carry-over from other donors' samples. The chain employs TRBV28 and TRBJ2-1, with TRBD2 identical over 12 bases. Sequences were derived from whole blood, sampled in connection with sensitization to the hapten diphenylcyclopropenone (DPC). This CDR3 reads CASSLWTSGISYNEQFF. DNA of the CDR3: TGTGCCAGCAGTCTCTGGACTAGCGGGATCTCCTACAATGAGCAGTTCTTC.